This T cell receptor (beta chain) is from a study of cytomegalovirus exposure and HLA in healthy donors. The PCR contained 60 Vbeta and 13 Jbeta primers. Sequenced by immunoSEQ multiplex PCR; TCRdb stores in-frame clones only, minus some. In the table there are about 82,000 clones, under 80% of which are singletons. Germline loops: CDR1 MGHRA, CDR2 YSYEKL. With 4 bases clipped from V and 2 bases from J, the junction kept 9 bases outside the gene matches. This CDR3 comprises 16 residues. The chain links TRBV4-1 to TRBJ2-3, with 7 bases lining up with TRBD2. The TCR was taken from a man aged 40-49 years in good health and CMV-seropositive. The sample consisted of PBMCs. The chain's CDR3 is CASSRWGGGFTDTQYF. In DNA, the CDR3 is TGCGCCAGCAGCCGCTGGGGGGGAGGTTTCACAGATACGCAGTATTTT.